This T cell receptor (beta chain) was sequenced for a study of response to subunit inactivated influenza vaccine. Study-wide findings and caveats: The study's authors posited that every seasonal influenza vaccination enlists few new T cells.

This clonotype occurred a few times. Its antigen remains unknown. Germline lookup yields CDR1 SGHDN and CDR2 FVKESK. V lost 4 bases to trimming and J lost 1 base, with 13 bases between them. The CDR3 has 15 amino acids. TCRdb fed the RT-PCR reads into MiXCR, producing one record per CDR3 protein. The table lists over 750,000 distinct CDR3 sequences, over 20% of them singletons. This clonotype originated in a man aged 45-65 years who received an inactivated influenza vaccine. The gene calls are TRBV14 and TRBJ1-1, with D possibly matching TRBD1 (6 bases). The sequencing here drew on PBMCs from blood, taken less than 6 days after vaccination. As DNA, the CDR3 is TGTGCCAGCAGCCCCCGGCGGGGGGCGAACACTGAAGCTTTCTTT. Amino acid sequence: CASSPRRGANTEAFF.